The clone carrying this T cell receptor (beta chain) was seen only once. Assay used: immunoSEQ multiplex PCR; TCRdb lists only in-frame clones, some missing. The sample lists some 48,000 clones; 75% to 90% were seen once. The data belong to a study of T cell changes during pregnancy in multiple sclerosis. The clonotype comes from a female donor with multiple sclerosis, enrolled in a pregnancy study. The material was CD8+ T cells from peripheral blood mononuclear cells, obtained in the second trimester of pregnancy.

CDR3 bases: TGCGCCAGCAGCCAAGAGGGACAGGGGATGGGCTACGAGCAGTACTTC. Its protein product is CASSQEGQGMGYEQYF. The chain employs TRBV4-1 and TRBJ2-7, with TRBD1 matching 10 bases. CDR3 length: 16 residues. The V gene's germline CDR1 is MGHRA and CDR2 YSYEKL. Losses at the gene ends were 0 bases for V and 3 bases for J; bases not matched to a gene: 5.